This TCR beta chain was profiled in a study of CD8+CD57+ T cells in acquired aplastic anemia. Study overall: The study obtained an average of roughly 3 ug of DNA from sorted CD4+ and CD8+ cells.

Sequencing involved patients with CD8+CD57+ cell expansion previously shown by flow cytometry. The enrolled patients all had severe acquired aplastic anemia. Patients had received no therapy at the time of blood sampling. Points on this clonotype: Antigen: not known.

TCR beta VDJ and CDR3 profiles were obtained from a genomic DNA template. TCRdb re-analysed the reads in MiXCR, keeping a single row per CDR3 protein. The sample has 160,000 or so distinct CDR3 sequences, 40% to 55% seen once. Points from the study as a whole: Overlap between patients and controls comprised 25 to 35 CD8+ CDR3 sequences.

The V and J ends lost 6 bases and 7 bases, in that order; junction bases with no gene match: 5. CDR1 and CDR2 from the germline V gene are KGHDR and SFDVKD. This CDR3 spans 14 amino acids. The specimen sequenced was sorted CD4+, CD8+, or CD8+CD57+ T cells (not recorded which) from PBMCs. This chain connects TRBV24-1 to TRBJ2-5, with 12 bases fitting TRBD1. The receptor's source is a human donor with aplastic anemia. CDR3 sequence reads: CATSRGTGGGTQYF. CDR3 sequence (DNA): TGTGCCACCAGTCGGGGGACAGGGGGCGGGACCCAGTACTTC.